This T cell receptor beta chain was identified during a study of cytomegalovirus exposure and HLA in healthy donors. This clone was counted between two and nine times. Its antigen is undetermined. The PCR ran on 60 Vbeta and 13 Jbeta primers. Generated by immunoSEQ multiplex PCR, the TCRdb table keeps only in-frame clones and is missing some. This sample yields 95,000 to 150,000 clones, of which 80% are seen a single time; about 9.2% belongs to the top ten. This CDR3 region has 14 residues. Germline-derived CDR1 and CDR2 are MNHEY and SVGAGI. Trimming removed 2 bases at V and 5 bases at J, with 7 bases between. Study results and caveats: A later analysis appeared to link common viral pathogens to several of the most significant clusters.

The sample comprised PBMCs. The genes are TRBV6-5 and TRBJ1-6, with D tentatively TRBD1 (6 bases). The sequence came from a man aged 25 to 45 in good health and CMV-seropositive. The CDR3 loop reads CASSYGQHNSPLHF. DNA of the CDR3: TGTGCCAGCAGTTACGGACAGCATAATTCACCCCTCCACTTT.